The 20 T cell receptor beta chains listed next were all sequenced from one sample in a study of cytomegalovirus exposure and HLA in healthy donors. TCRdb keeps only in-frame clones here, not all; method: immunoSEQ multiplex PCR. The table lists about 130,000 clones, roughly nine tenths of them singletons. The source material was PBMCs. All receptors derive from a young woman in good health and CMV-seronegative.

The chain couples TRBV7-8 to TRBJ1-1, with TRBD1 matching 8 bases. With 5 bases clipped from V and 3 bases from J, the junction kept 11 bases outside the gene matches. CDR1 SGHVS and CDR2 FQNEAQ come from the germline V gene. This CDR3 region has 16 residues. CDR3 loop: CASSPIGTGEYTEAFF. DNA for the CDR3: TGTGCCAGCAGCCCAATAGGGACAGGAGAGTACACTGAAGCTTTCTTT.

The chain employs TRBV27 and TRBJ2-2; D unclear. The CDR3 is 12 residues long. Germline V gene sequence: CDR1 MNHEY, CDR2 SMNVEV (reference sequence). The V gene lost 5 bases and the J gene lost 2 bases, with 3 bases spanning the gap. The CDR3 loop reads CASSPNTGELFF. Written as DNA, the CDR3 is TGTGCCAGCAGTCCAAACACCGGGGAGCTGTTTTTT.

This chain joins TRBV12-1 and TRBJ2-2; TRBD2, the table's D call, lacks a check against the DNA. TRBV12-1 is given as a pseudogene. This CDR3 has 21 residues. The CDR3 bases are TGTGCCAGCAGCTTTGAGGCCGGGACTAGCGGGAGGTTAAGGAACACCGGGGAGCTGTTTTTT. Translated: CASSFEAGTSGRLRNTGELFF.

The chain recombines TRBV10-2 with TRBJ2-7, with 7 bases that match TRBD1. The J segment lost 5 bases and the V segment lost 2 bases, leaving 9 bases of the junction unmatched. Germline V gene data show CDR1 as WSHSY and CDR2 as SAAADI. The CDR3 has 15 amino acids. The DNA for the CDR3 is TGCGCCAGCAGTGAGCGAGGGCGGACAGGTAACGAGCAGTACTTC. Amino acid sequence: CASSERGRTGNEQYF.

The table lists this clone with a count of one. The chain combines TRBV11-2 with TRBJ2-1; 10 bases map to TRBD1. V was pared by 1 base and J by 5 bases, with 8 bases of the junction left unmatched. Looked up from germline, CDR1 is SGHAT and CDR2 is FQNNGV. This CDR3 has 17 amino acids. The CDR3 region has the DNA TGTGCCAGCAGCTTAGGCCTGACAGGGGGCTTTAACAATGAGCAGTTCTTC. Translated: CASSLGLTGGFNNEQFF.

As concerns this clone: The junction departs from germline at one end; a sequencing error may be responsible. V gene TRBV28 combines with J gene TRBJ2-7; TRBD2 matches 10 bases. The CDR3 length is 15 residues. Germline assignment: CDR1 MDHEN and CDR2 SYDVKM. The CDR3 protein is CASGLAGGLFYEQYF. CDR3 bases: TGTGCCAGCGGTTTAGCGGGAGGCCTCTTTTACGAGCAGTACTTC.

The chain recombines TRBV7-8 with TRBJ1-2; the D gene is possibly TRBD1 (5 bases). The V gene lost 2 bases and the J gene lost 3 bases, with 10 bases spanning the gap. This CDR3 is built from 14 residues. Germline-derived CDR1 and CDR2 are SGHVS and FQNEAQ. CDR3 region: CASSLSRGDYGYTF. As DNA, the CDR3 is TGTGCCAGCAGCTTATCTAGGGGCGACTATGGCTACACCTTC. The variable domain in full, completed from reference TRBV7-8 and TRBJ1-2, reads GAGVSQSPRYKVAKRGQDVALRCDPISGHVSLFWYQQALGQGPEFLTYFQNEAQLDKSGLPSDRFFAERPEGSVSTLKIQRTQQEDSAVYLCASSLSRGDYGYTFGSGTRLTVV.

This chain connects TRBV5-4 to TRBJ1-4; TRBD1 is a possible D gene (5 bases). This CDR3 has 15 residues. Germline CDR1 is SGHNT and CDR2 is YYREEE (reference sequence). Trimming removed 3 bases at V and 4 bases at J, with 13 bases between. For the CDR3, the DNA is TGTGCCAGCAGCTCCACCGGGACTGTTAATGAAAAACTGTTTTTT. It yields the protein CASSSTGTVNEKLFF.

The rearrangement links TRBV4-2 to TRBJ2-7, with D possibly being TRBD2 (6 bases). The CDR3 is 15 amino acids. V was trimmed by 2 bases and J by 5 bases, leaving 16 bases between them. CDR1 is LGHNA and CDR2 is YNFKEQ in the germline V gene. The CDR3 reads CASSQTTRVADEQYF. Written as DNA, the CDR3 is TGTGCCAGCAGCCAAACGACTAGGGTCGCCGACGAGCAGTACTTC.

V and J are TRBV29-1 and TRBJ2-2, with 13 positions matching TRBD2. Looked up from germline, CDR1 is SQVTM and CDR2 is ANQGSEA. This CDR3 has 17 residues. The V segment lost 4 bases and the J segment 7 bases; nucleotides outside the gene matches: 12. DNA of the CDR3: TGCAGCGTTGGTCTTTGGGGACTAGCGGGATCTTTCGGGGAGCTGTTTTTT. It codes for CSVGLWGLAGSFGELFF.

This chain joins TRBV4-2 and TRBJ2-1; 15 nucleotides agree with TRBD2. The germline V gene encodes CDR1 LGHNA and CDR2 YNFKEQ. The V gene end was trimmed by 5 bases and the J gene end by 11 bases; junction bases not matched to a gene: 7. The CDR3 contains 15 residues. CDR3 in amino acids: CASSARTSGRVQQFF. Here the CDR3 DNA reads TGTGCCAGCAGCGCACGGACTAGCGGGAGGGTACAGCAGTTCTTC.

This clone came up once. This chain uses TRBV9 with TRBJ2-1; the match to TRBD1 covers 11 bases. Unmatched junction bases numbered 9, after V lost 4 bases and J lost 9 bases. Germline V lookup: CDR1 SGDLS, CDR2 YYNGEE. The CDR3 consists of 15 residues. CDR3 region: CASSPGGGTGGEQFF. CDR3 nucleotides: TGTGCCAGCAGCCCTGGAGGGGGGACAGGGGGTGAGCAGTTCTTC.

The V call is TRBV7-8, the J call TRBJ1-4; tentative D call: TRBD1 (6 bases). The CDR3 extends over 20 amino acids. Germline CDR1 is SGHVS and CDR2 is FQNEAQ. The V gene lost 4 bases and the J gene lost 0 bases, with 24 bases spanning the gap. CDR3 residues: CASSSYEQGMIFATNEKLFF. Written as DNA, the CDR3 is TGTGCCAGCAGCTCCTACGAACAGGGAATGATTTTTGCAACTAATGAAAAACTGTTTTTT.

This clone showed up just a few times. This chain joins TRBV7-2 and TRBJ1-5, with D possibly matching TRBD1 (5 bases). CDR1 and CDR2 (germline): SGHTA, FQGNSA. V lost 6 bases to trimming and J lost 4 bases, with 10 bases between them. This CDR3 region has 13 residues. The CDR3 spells CASRVGHNQPQHF. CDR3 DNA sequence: TGTGCCAGCAGGGTAGGACATAATCAGCCCCAGCATTTT.

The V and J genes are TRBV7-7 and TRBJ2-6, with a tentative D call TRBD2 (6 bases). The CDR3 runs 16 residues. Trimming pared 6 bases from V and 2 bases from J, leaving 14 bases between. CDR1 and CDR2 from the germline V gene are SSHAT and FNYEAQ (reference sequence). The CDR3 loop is CASSSGPSAGANVLTF. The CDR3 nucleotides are TGTGCCAGCAGTAGCGGCCCATCGGCTGGGGCCAACGTCCTGACTTTC.

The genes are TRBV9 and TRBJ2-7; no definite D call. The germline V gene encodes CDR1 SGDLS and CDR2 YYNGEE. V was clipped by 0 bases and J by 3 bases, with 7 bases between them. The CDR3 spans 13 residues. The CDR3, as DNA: TGTGCCAGCAGCGTAGGGCAAGACTACGAGCAGTACTTC. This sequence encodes CASSVGQDYEQYF.

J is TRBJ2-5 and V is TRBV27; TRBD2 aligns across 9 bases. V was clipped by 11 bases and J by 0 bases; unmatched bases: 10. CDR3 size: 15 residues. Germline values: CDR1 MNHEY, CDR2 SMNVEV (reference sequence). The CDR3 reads CAGISAGGYQETQYF. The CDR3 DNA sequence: TGTGCCGGCATCTCAGCGGGGGGCTACCAAGAGACCCAGTACTTC.

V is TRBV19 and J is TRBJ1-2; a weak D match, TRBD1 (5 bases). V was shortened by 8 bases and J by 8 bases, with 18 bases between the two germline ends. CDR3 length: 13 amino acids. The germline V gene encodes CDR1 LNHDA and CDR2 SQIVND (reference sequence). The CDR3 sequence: CASSKIGEKGYTF. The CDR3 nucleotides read TGTGCCAGTTCTAAAATAGGGGAAAAAGGCTACACCTTC.

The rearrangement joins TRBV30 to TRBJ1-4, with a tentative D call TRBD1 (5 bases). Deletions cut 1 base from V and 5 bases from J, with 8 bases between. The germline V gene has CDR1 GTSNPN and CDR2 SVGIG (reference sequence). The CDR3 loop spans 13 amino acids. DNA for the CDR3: TGTGCCTGGAGTGCGGGGGTAAATGAAAAACTGTTTTTT. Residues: CAWSAGVNEKLFF.

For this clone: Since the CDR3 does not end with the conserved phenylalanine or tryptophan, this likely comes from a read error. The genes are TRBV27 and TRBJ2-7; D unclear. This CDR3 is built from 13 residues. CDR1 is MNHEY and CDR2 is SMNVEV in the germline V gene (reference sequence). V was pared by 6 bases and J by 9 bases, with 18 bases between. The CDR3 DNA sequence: TGTGCCAGCAGACCCAATCAGTCGTCTGGGCAGTACCTC. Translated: CASRPNQSSGQYL.